The source of this T cell receptor (beta chain) is a study of T-cell reconstitution after alpha-beta-depleted transplantation in children. Study-level results: After one year, T-cell counts and TCRbeta diversity mostly came from new T cells. Where alpha-beta T cells came from about two months after transplant was reportedly several hundred expanded graft clones.

Unique molecular identifiers were used to barcode this TCRbeta library. Each CDR3 protein gets one entry after TCRdb re-called the PCR reads with MiXCR. This table holds 280,000 or so distinct CDR3 sequences, 11% found once. With 4 bases clipped from V and 5 bases from J, the junction kept 8 bases outside the gene matches. The CDR3 contains 16 residues. Germline V lookup: CDR1 SGHRS, CDR2 YFSETQ. This clonotype was counted ten times or more. Its target is unknown. The chain combines TRBV5-1 with TRBJ2-1, with 11 bases identical to TRBD2. The receptor was isolated from a male patient aged 2 to 9 who had a stem cell transplant for chronic granulomatous disease, so the T cells may come from the graft donor. Specimen: peripheral blood, collected 180 days after TCRalphabeta/CD19-depleted stem cell transplant. This CDR3 reads CASSPAGTSGDNEQFF. The CDR3 bases are TGCGCCAGCAGCCCGGCCGGGACTAGCGGCGACAATGAGCAGTTCTTC.